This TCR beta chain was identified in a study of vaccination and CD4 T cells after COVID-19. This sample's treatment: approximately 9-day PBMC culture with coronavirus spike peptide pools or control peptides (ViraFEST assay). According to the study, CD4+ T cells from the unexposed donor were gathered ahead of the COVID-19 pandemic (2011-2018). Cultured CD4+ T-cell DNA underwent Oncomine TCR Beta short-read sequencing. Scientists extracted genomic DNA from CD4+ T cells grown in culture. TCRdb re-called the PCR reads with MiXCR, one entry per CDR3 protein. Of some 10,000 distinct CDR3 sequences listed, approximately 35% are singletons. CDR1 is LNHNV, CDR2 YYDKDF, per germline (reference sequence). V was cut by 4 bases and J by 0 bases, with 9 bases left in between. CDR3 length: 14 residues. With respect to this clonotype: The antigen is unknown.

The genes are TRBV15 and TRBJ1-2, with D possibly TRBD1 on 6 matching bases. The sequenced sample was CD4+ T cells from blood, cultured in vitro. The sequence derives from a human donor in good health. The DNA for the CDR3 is TGTGCCACCAGCACAGGACAGTCTAACTATGGCTACACCTTC. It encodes CATSTGQSNYGYTF. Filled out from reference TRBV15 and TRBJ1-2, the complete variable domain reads DAMVIQNPRYQVTQFGKPVTLSCSQTLNHNVMYWYQQKSSQAPKLLFHYYDKDFNNEADTPDNFQSRRPNTSFCFLDIRSPGLGDTAMYLCATSTGQSNYGYTFGSGTRLTVV.